This entry is about one TCR beta chain. The antigen is unknown. A much larger clonotype is one base distant, so this may be a read error. For bulk TCR libraries, previously described methods and listed TCR primers were used. TCRdb passed the PCR reads through MiXCR, listing each CDR3 protein once. The sample yields 88,000 or so distinct CDR3 sequences, around a fifth seen once. The record originates from a study of molecular identifiers for immune sequencing clone quantification. Study as a whole: Five portions were made in replicates from RNA of roughly 20,000 or 100,000 naive CD8 cells, and four underwent sequencing. Whole-study findings and limits: Barcode collisions between identical TCR molecules could shrink estimates of highly expanded clone sizes.

CDR1 and CDR2 from the germline V gene are MNHEY and SMNVEV (reference sequence). This CDR3 has 16 amino acids. Naive CD8 T cells were picked out by sorting for CD8+CD4-CCR7+CD45RA+. V is TRBV27 and J is TRBJ2-2, with a weak D call TRBD2 (5 bases). This clonotype was obtained from a human donor in good health. Some libraries in this study had Jurkat cell RNA spiked in. Source material: naive CD8+ T cells from blood, with Jurkat cell RNA spiked in. Regarding subset: FACS-sorted CD8+CD4-CCR7+CD45RA+ naive T cells. Here the CDR3 DNA reads TGTGACAGCAGTTTTTTAAGGGAGACAATGCCCGGGGAGCTGTTTTTT. Residues: CDSSFLRETMPGELFF.